This T cell receptor (beta chain) was sequenced for a study of shared clonotypes between healthy human individuals. TCRdb's copy holds only in-frame clones and misses some; the assay was immunoSEQ multiplex PCR. The data hold about 380,000 clones, with about 96% observed a single time. Trimming took off 5 bases at V and 3 bases at J, with 11 bases between the two ends. CDR3 size: 13 residues. Germline V gene lookup returns CDR1 SGHTA and CDR2 FQGNSA. There were only Caucasian adults among the donors, and all lived in Nashville, Tennessee. The specimen was memory CD8+ T cells sorted from blood. Subset of the sample: CD45RO+ cells pooled with CCR7-negative TemRA cells. The gene calls are TRBV7-2 and TRBJ2-7; TRBD1 is a possible D gene (6 bases). The sequence derives from a man aged 25-45 years in good health. The chain's CDR3 is CASSPGQFYEQYF. In DNA, the CDR3 is TGTGCCAGCAGCCCAGGACAGTTCTACGAGCAGTACTTC.